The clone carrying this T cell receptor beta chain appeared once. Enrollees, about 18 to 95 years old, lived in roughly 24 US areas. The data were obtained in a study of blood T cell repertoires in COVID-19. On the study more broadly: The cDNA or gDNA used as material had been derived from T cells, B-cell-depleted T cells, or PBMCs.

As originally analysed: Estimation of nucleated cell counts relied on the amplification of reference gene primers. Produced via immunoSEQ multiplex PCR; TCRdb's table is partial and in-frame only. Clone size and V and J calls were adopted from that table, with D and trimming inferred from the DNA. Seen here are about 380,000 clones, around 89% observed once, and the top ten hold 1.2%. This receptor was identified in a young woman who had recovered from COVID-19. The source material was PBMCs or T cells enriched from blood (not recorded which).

The CDR3 loop is CASSQDLGLAGGTSTDTQYF. The CDR3, as DNA: TGTGCCAGCAGCCAAGATTTGGGACTAGCGGGGGGGACTAGCACAGATACGCAGTATTTT. This chain uses TRBV3-1 (or the pseudogene TRBV3-2) with TRBJ2-3; 16 bases are a match to TRBD2. Germline V CDR1 and CDR2: LGHDT, YNNKEL (reference sequence). The CDR3 consists of 20 residues. V lost 0 bases, J lost 0 bases, and 6 bases stayed unmatched.